These 19 T cell receptor beta chains were sequenced from one sample in a study of CD4 T cell repertoires in COVID-19. Libraries were prepared by immunoSEQ multiplex PCR; TCRdb keeps only in-frame clonotypes and omits some of them. The data show 60,000 to 90,000 clones, about 83% seen once. The sample here was CD4+ T cells from peripheral blood, taken after recovery from COVID-19. The receptor set was obtained from a human donor who had COVID-19.

The chain is built from TRBV25-1 and TRBJ2-1; D perhaps matches TRBD2 (6 bases). Trimming pared 10 bases from V and 4 bases from J, leaving 14 bases between. CDR3 size: 13 residues. Germline V lookup: CDR1 MGHDK, CDR2 SYGVNS. Here the CDR3 reads CATPGLLYNEQFF. CDR3 coding DNA: TGTGCCACCCCGGGACTCTTATACAATGAGCAGTTCTTC.

The chain links TRBV18 to TRBJ2-1, with TRBD2 identical over 11 bases. CDR1 is KGHSH and CDR2 is LQKENI in the germline V gene. CDR3 length: 12 residues. Trimming took 6 bases from V and 12 from J; bases not matched to a gene: 4. The CDR3 nucleotides are TGTGCCAGCTCCCCGACTAGCGGGGCGCAGTTCTTC. It encodes CASSPTSGAQFF.

V is TRBV19 and J is TRBJ1-2; a weak D match, TRBD1 (5 bases). The CDR3 extends over 13 amino acids. Germline V gene data show CDR1 as LNHDA and CDR2 as SQIVND (reference sequence). Trimming stripped 2 bases from V and 5 bases from J, with 9 bases between. The CDR3 sequence: CASSIRTGYGYTF. For the CDR3, the DNA is TGTGCCAGTAGTATAAGAACAGGATATGGCTACACCTTC.

J is TRBJ2-5 and V is TRBV19; TRBD1 agrees at 11 bases. With 5 bases clipped from V and 3 bases from J, the junction kept 2 bases outside the gene matches. Germline V gives CDR1 LNHDA, CDR2 SQIVND (reference sequence). This CDR3 contains 14 residues. Here the CDR3 DNA reads TGTGCCAGTAGTCTGGGACAGGGGGAAGAGACCCAGTACTTC. Translating gives CASSLGQGEETQYF.

The chain recombines TRBV10-3 with TRBJ2-3, with a possible D match to TRBD2 (5 bases). The CDR3 has 14 residues. The ends were cut back, 3 bases at V and 3 bases at J, with 10 bases in the middle. Germline V CDR1 and CDR2: ENHRY, SYGVKD. The CDR3 sequence: CAISEGRGTDTQYF. The CDR3 region has the DNA TGTGCCATCAGTGAAGGTCGGGGTACAGATACGCAGTATTTT.

The chain carries TRBV3-1 (or the pseudogene TRBV3-2) and TRBJ2-7, with D unclear. Germline-derived CDR1 and CDR2 are LGHDT and YNNKEL (reference sequence). V shed 0 bases and J shed 4 bases, with 10 bases lying between them. This CDR3 is built from 14 residues. CDR3 in amino acids: CASSQDPSSYEQYF. For the CDR3, the DNA is TGTGCCAGCAGCCAAGACCCATCCTCATACGAGCAGTACTTC.

The V and J genes are TRBV19 and TRBJ2-1; D perhaps matches TRBD2 (5 bases). From germline, CDR1 is LNHDA and CDR2 SQIVND (reference sequence). V lost 5 bases and J 4 bases, leaving 9 bases between the germline ends. This CDR3 is 13 amino acids long. The CDR3 nucleotides read TGTGCCAGTAGTCTGGACTCTTACAATGAGCAGTTCTTC. Translating gives CASSLDSYNEQFF.

The chain employs TRBV3-1 (or the pseudogene TRBV3-2) and TRBJ1-3; possibly TRBD1 for D (6 bases). V lost 0 bases, J lost 0 bases, and 12 bases lay in between. The germline V gene encodes CDR1 LGHDT and CDR2 YNNKEL (reference sequence). The CDR3 length is 17 residues. CDR3: CASSQDGTSLSGNTIYF. CDR3 coding DNA: TGTGCCAGCAGCCAAGATGGGACAAGCCTCTCTGGAAACACCATATATTTT.

The chain combines TRBV6-5 with TRBJ2-3; D perhaps matches TRBD2 (5 bases). Between the trimmed V and J ends, which lost 6 bases and 6 bases, there was a span of 10 bases. This CDR3 spans 12 amino acids. The V gene's germline CDR1 is MNHEY and CDR2 SVGAGI. In nucleotides, the CDR3 is TGTGCCAGCAGATATGAGGGTGATACGCAGTATTTT. Amino acid sequence: CASRYEGDTQYF.

The chain combines TRBV5-1 with TRBJ2-3, with D perhaps TRBD2 (6 bases). This CDR3 is built from 14 residues. CDR1 SGHRS and CDR2 YFSETQ come from the germline V gene. Trimming removed 0 bases from V and 6 bases from J, with 11 bases in between. The CDR3 coding sequence is TGCGCCAGCAGCTTGGTGCGGGGTTCCGATACGCAGTATTTT. Amino acids: CASSLVRGSDTQYF.

The chain couples TRBV6-5 to TRBJ1-1, with D possibly TRBD1 on 5 matching bases. The germline V gene encodes CDR1 MNHEY and CDR2 SVGAGI. The CDR3 totals 16 residues. V lost 2 bases and J lost 0, with 13 bases in between. Here the CDR3 reads CASSYGQGNMNTEAFF. CDR3 coding DNA: TGTGCCAGCAGTTACGGGCAGGGTAACATGAACACTGAAGCTTTCTTT.

The chain uses TRBV19 and TRBJ1-2, with TRBD1 matching 7 bases. The V gene end was trimmed by 7 bases and the J gene end by 0 bases; junction bases not matched to a gene: 14. This CDR3 has 17 amino acids. Germline assignment: CDR1 LNHDA and CDR2 SQIVND (reference sequence). The CDR3 bases are TGTGCCAGTACCAGGCGGCAGGGGGAAACCACTAACTATGGCTACACCTTC. It encodes CASTRRQGETTNYGYTF.

The V and J genes are TRBV5-1 and TRBJ2-1; TRBD1 might be the D (5 bases). The length of the CDR3 is 16 residues. V gave up 3 bases and J gave up 9 bases, with 22 bases separating them. CDR1 is SGHRS, CDR2 YFSETQ, per germline. CDR3 sequence reads: CASSSVMGPTQGEQFF. The CDR3 DNA is TGCGCCAGCAGCTCGGTTATGGGCCCCACCCAGGGTGAGCAGTTCTTC.

For the CDR3, the DNA is TGTGCCACCAGTGAACTGAGGGGCAACACCGGGGAGCTGTTTTTT. Protein product: CATSELRGNTGELFF. The chain combines TRBV24-1 with TRBJ2-2; either TRBD1 or TRBD2 may supply D (5 bases each). CDR1 is KGHDR and CDR2 is SFDVKD in the germline V gene. Between the trimmed V and J ends, which lost 4 bases and 2 bases, there was a span of 10 bases. The CDR3 totals 15 residues.

The chain carries TRBV2 and TRBJ1-6, with a possible D match to TRBD1 (6 bases). Germline V gene sequence: CDR1 SNHLY, CDR2 FYNNEI. V was shortened by 4 bases and J by 14 bases, with 9 bases between the two germline ends. The CDR3 runs to 11 residues. The CDR3 loop is CASSAQGTLHF. Written as DNA, the CDR3 is TGTGCCAGCAGTGCTCAGGGGACCCTCCACTTT.

The J gene is TRBJ2-2, the V gene TRBV7-2; D not certain. Germline lookup yields CDR1 SGHTA and CDR2 FQGNSA. This CDR3 has 16 residues. V was clipped by 3 bases and J by 0 bases, with 11 bases between them. The CDR3 DNA is TGTGCCAGCAGCTTTAGACCAGCCTCGAACACCGGGGAGCTGTTTTTT. Translated, it gives CASSFRPASNTGELFF.

This chain uses TRBV4-1 with TRBJ1-2; no clear D gene. Trimming pared 0 bases from V and 4 bases from J, leaving 15 bases between. This CDR3 comprises 16 residues. Germline V gives CDR1 MGHRA, CDR2 YSYEKL. This CDR3 is CASSQEPPGRSYGYTF. CDR3 in DNA: TGCGCCAGCAGCCAAGAACCACCAGGACGGAGCTATGGCTACACCTTC.

CDR3 sequence: CASSYSLGRNEQFF. The DNA for the CDR3 is TGTGCCAGCAGTTACTCGCTGGGGCGAAATGAGCAGTTCTTC. V usage is TRBV6-2 or TRBV6-3 and J usage is TRBJ2-1, with D possibly TRBD1 on 5 matching bases. Trimming took 0 bases from V and 7 from J, leaving 10 bases between them. This CDR3 is built from 14 residues. Germline V lookup: CDR1 MNHEY, CDR2 SVGEGT.

To note about this clone: This CDR3 is also generated by other DNA sequences in the sample. The V and J genes are TRBV19 and TRBJ1-2; D is unclear. The germline gives CDR1 LNHDA, CDR2 SQIVND (reference sequence). Trimming removed 4 bases at V and 3 bases at J, with 9 bases between. The CDR3 is 13 residues long. The CDR3 region is CASSTRTDYGYTF. CDR3 bases: TGTGCCAGTAGTACCCGCACAGACTATGGCTACACCTTC.